The 9 T cell receptor beta chains reported below all come from one sample, sequenced in a study of cytomegalovirus exposure and HLA in healthy donors. Use of 60 Vbeta and 13 Jbeta primers characterized the PCR. The table came from immunoSEQ multiplex PCR; TCRdb's copy has only in-frame clones and leaves some out. Among about 98,000 clones, around 73% were seen once, and the ten largest hold 1.2%. The material sequenced was PBMCs. These receptors were obtained from a female donor in good health and CMV-seronegative.

In this sample, this clone turned up a few times. The chain carries TRBV2 and TRBJ2-7; D ambiguous. In germline, CDR1 is SNHLY, CDR2 FYNNEI. V was trimmed by 7 bases and J by 0 bases, leaving 4 bases between them. The CDR3 has 11 amino acids. In DNA form, the CDR3 reads TGTGCCAGCACCCTCTCCTACGAGCAGTACTTC. Residues: CASTLSYEQYF.

The chain employs TRBV5-7 and TRBJ2-7; a weak D match, TRBD1 (5 bases). TRBV5-7 is designated an ORF whose function remains uncertain. Trimming removed 2 bases from V and 7 bases from J, with 25 bases in between. CDR3 length: 17 amino acids. The CDR3 region has the DNA TGTGCCAGCAGCTTCGTAAAAGAGTGGCAGGGTTCGGCTGAGCAGTACTTC. This translates into CASSFVKEWQGSAEQYF.

The chain uses TRBV19 and TRBJ2-2, with a weak D call TRBD1 (6 bases). Germline CDR1 reads LNHDA; CDR2 reads SQIVND (reference sequence). CDR3 length equals 15 residues. Trimming cost V 3 bases and J 4 bases, with 12 bases left between them. The DNA of the CDR3 is TGTGCCAGTAGTATGATCGACAGGTCCACCGGGGAGCTGTTTTTT. Translated, it gives CASSMIDRSTGELFF.

V is TRBV5-4 and J is TRBJ1-2, with a tentative D call TRBD1 (5 bases). Per germline, CDR1 SGHNT and CDR2 YYREEE (reference sequence). CDR3 length: 12 amino acids. V was cut by 3 bases and J by 4 bases, with 7 bases left in between. In DNA form, the CDR3 reads TGTGCCAGCAGCTCCGACAGCTATGGCTACACCTTC. Translation: CASSSDSYGYTF.

In this sample, this clone turned up a few times. J is TRBJ1-1 and V is TRBV7-6; no clear D gene. This CDR3 is built from 14 residues. Germline CDR1 reads SGHVS; CDR2 reads FNYEAQ. V was shortened by 3 bases and J by 0 bases, with 8 bases between the two germline ends. The CDR3 nucleotides are TGTGCCAGCAGCTTTTCAGAACTGAACACTGAAGCTTTCTTT. It translates to CASSFSELNTEAFF.

This clone has just a few counts. The rearrangement links TRBV7-2 to TRBJ2-7; TRBD2 agrees at 15 bases. The CDR3 sequence is 15 residues long. The V gene end was trimmed by 11 bases and the J gene end by 1 base; junction bases not matched to a gene: 6. The V gene's germline CDR1 is SGHTA and CDR2 FQGNSA. The CDR3 reads CAEGGLAGGSYEQYF. Here the CDR3 DNA reads TGTGCCGAGGGGGGACTAGCGGGAGGTTCCTACGAGCAGTACTTC.

This clone was seen once. The chain has TRBV28 and TRBJ2-1; no definite D call. The V and J ends lost 5 bases and 6 bases respectively, with 11 bases between them. The CDR3 loop spans 13 amino acids. Germline assignment: CDR1 MDHEN and CDR2 SYDVKM. CDR3 loop: CASSRGMRNEQFF. CDR3 DNA: TGTGCCAGCAGTCGCGGCATGCGCAATGAGCAGTTCTTC.

The V and J genes are TRBV19 and TRBJ2-2; perhaps TRBD1 as D (5 bases). The CDR3 runs to 16 residues. The germline V gene has CDR1 LNHDA and CDR2 SQIVND (reference sequence). Trimming shortened V by 1 base and J by 5 bases, and 14 bases separated the two germline ends. The CDR3 spells CASSIVPGQLTGELFF. Here the CDR3 DNA reads TGTGCCAGTAGTATAGTGCCAGGGCAACTAACCGGGGAGCTGTTTTTT.

The chain uses TRBV7-9 and TRBJ2-7; 10 positions match TRBD1. CDR1 is SEHNR and CDR2 is FQNEAQ in the germline V gene (reference sequence). V lost 6 bases and J lost 5; bases outside the gene matches: 7. This CDR3 has 14 residues. The CDR3: CASSPDRGLNEQYF. In nucleotides, the CDR3 is TGTGCCAGCAGTCCCGACAGGGGGCTGAACGAGCAGTACTTC.